This TCR beta chain was profiled in a study of blood T cell repertoires in COVID-19. Assay: immunoSEQ multiplex PCR; the TCRdb copy retains only in-frame clones and omits some. The repertoire holds approximately 350,000 clones, roughly 90% seen once, with less than 9% in the top ten. The CDR3 contains 14 residues. V shed 5 bases, J shed 5 bases, and the junction held 3 bases outside the gene matches. The germline V gene encodes CDR1 SEHNR and CDR2 FQNEAQ (reference sequence). The sequence came from a woman aged 55-69 years with COVID-19, enrolled during active disease. The sequenced sample consisted of peripheral blood. This chain uses TRBV7-9 with TRBJ1-1, with TRBD1 matching over 12 bases. Written as DNA, the CDR3 is TGTGCCAGCAGCACGGGACAGGGGGCAACTGAAGCTTTCTTT. Translating gives CASSTGQGATEAFF.